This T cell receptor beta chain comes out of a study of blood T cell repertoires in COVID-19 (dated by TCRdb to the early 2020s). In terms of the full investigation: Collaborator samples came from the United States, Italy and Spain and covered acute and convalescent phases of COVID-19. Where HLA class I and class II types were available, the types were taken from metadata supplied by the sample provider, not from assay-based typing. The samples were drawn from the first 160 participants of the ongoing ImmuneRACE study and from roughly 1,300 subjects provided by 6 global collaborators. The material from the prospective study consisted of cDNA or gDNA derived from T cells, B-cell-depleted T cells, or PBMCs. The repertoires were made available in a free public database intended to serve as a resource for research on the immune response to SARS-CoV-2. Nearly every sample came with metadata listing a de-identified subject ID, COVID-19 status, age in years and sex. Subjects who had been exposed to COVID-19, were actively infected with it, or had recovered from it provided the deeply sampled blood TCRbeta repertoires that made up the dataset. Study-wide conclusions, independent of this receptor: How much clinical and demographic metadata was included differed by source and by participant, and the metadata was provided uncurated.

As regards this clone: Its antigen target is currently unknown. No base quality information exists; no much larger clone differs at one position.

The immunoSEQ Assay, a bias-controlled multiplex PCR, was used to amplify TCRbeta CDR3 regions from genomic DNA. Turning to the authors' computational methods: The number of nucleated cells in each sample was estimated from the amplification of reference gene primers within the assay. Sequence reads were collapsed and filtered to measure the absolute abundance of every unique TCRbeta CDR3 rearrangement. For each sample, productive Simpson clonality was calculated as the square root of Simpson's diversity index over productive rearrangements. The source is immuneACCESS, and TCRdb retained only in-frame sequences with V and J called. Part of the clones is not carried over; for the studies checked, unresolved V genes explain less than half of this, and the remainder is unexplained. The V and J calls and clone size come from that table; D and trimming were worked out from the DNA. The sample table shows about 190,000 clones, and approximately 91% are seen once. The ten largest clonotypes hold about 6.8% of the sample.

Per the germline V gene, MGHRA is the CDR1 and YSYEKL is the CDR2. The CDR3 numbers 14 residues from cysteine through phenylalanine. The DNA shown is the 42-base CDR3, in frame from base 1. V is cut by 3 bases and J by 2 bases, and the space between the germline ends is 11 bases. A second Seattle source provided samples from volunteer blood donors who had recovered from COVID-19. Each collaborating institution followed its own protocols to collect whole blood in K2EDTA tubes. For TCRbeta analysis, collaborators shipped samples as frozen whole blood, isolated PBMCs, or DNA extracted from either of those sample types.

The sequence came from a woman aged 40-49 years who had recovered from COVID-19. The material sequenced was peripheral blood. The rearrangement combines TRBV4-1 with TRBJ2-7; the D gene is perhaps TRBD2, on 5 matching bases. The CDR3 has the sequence CASSQDLAAYEQYF. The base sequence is TGCGCCAGCAGCCAGGATCTAGCAGCCTACGAGCAGTACTTC.